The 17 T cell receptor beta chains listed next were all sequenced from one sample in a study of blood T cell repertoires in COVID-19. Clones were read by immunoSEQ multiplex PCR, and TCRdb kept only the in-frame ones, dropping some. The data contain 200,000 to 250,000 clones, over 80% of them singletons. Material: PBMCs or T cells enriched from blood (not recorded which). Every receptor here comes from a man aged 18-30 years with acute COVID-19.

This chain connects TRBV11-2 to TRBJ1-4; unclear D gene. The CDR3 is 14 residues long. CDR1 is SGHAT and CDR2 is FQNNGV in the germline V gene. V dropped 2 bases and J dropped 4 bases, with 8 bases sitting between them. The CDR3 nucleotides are TGTGCCAGCAGCTTAAGACGGAGTAATGAAAAACTGTTTTTT. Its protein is CASSLRRSNEKLFF.

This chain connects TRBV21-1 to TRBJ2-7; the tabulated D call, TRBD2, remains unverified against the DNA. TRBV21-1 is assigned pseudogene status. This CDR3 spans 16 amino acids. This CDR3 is CASSKETGTRCYEQYF. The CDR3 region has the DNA TGTGCCAGCAGCAAGGAGACCGGGACTAGGTGTTACGAGCAGTACTTC.

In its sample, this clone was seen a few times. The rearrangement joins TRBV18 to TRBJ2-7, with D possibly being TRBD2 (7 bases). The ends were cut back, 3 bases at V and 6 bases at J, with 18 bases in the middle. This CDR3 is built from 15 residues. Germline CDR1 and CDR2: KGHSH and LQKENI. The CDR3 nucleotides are TGTGCCAGCTCACCCGAAGGGGGGGGCCGGGTCGAGCAGTACTTC. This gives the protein CASSPEGGGRVEQYF.

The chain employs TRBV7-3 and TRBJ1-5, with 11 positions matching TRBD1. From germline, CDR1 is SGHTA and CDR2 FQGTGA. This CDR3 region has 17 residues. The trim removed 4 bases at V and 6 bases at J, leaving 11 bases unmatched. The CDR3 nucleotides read TGTGCCAGCAGCTCCCGAGCCGGACAGGGGGCAACTCAGCCCCAGCATTTT. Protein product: CASSSRAGQGATQPQHF.

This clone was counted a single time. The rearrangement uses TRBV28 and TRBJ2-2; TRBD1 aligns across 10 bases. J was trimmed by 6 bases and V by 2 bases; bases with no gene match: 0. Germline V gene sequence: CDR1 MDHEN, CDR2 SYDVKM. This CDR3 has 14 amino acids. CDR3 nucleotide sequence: TGTGCCAGCAGTTTAGGGACAGGGGCCGGGGAGCTGTTTTTT. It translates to CASSLGTGAGELFF. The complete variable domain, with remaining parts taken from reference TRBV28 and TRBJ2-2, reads DVKVTQSSRYLVKRTGEKVFLECVQDMDHENMFWYRQDPGLGLRLIYFSYDVKMKEKGDIPEGYSVSREKKERFSLILESASTNQTSMYLCASSLGTGAGELFFGEGSRLTVL.

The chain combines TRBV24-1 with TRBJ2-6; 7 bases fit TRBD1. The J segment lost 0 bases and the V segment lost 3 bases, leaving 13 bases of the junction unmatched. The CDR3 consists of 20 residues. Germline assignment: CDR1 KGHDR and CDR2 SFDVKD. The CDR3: CATSDGVSTDRYSGANVLTF. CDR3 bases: TGTGCCACCAGTGATGGGGTGAGTACGGACAGGTACTCTGGGGCCAACGTCCTGACTTTC.

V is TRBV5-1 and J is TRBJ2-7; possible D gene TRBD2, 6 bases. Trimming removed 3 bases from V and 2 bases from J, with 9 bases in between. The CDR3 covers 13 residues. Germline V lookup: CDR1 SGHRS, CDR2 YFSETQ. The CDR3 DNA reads TGCGCCAGCAGCTGGAGGGGTACCTACGAGCAGTACTTC. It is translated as CASSWRGTYEQYF.

CDR3 DNA: TGTGCCAGCAGCTACCACTCTCGACTAGCGGGAGGAGTCGAGCAGTACTTC. Its protein product is CASSYHSRLAGGVEQYF. This chain links TRBV11-3 with TRBJ2-7; the match to TRBD2 covers 13 bases. V was pared by 4 bases and J by 6 bases, with 12 bases of the junction left unmatched. The germline V gene has CDR1 SGHNT and CDR2 YENEEA. The CDR3 contains 17 residues.

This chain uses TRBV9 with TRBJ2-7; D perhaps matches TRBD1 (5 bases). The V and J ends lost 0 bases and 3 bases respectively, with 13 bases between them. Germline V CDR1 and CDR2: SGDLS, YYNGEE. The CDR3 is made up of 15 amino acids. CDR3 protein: CASSVGAGHDYEQYF. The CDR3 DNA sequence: TGTGCCAGCAGCGTAGGGGCAGGGCACGACTACGAGCAGTACTTC.

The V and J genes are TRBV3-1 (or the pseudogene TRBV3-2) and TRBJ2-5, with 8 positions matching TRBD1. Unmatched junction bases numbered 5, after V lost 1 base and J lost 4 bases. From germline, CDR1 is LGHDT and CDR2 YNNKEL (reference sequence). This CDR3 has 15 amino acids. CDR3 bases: TGTGCCAGCAGCCAAGTGGGGACAGGCTCAGAGACCCAGTACTTC. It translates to CASSQVGTGSETQYF.

The CDR3 region is CASSSAPGQELYSNQPQHF. The CDR3 DNA is TGTGCCAGCAGCTCAGCACCTGGGCAGGAACTTTATAGCAATCAGCCCCAGCATTTT. J is TRBJ1-5 and V is TRBV5-6; no clear D. The V gene's germline CDR1 is SGHDT and CDR2 YYEEEE. The CDR3 loop spans 19 amino acids. V lost 3 bases, J lost 0 bases, and 22 bases lay in between.

The CDR3: CASSPPDRPEYGYTF. The CDR3 DNA reads TGTGCCAGCAGCCCCCCGGACAGACCTGAGTATGGCTACACCTTC. The chain links TRBV7-9 to TRBJ1-2; the D gene is possibly TRBD1 (6 bases). The CDR3 has 15 residues. V was shortened by 5 bases and J by 5 bases, with 18 bases between the two germline ends. Looked up from germline, CDR1 is SEHNR and CDR2 is FQNEAQ (reference sequence). Filled out from reference TRBV7-9 and TRBJ1-2, the complete variable domain reads DTGVSQNPRHKITKRGQNVTFRCDPISEHNRLYWYRQTLGQGPEFLTYFQNEAQLEKSRLLSDRFSAERPKGSFSTLEIQRTEQGDSAMYLCASSPPDRPEYGYTFGSGTRLTVV.

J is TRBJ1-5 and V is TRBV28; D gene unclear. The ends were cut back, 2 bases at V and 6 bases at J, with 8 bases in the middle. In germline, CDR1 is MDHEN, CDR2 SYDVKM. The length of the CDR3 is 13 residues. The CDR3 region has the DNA TGTGCCAGCAGTTTAAGCGGGAGTCAGCCCCAGCATTTT. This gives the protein CASSLSGSQPQHF.

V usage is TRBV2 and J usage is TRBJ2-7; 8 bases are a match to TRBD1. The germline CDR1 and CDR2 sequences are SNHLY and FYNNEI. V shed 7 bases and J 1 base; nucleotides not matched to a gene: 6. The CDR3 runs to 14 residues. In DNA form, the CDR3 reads TGTGCCAGCAAGGCAGGGGGCTATTCCTACGAGCAGTACTTC. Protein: CASKAGGYSYEQYF.

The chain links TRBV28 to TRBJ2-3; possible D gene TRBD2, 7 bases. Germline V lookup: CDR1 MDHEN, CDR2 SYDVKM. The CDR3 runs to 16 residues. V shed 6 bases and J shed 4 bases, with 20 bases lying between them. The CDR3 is CASRTLVGGRADTQYF. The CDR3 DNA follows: TGTGCCAGCAGAACACTAGTAGGGGGGAGGGCAGATACGCAGTATTTT. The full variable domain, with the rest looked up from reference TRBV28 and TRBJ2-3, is DVKVTQSSRYLVKRTGEKVFLECVQDMDHENMFWYRQDPGLGLRLIYFSYDVKMKEKGDIPEGYSVSREKKERFSLILESASTNQTSMYLCASRTLVGGRADTQYFGPGTRLTVL.

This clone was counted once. The CDR3 sequence: CASSPNWLAGEDTQYF. The DNA of the CDR3 is TGTGCCAGCTCACCAAATTGGCTAGCGGGAGAGGATACGCAGTATTTT. The chain employs TRBV18 and TRBJ2-3, with TRBD2 identical over 10 bases. CDR1 and CDR2 from the germline V gene are KGHSH and LQKENI. The CDR3 runs to 16 residues. V was pared by 2 bases and J by 6 bases, with 8 bases of the junction left unmatched.

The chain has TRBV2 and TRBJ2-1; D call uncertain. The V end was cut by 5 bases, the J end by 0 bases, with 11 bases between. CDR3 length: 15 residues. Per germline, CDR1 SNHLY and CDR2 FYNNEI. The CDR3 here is CASSSEMSSYNEQFF. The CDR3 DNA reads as TGTGCCAGCAGTTCGGAGATGAGCTCCTACAATGAGCAGTTCTTC.